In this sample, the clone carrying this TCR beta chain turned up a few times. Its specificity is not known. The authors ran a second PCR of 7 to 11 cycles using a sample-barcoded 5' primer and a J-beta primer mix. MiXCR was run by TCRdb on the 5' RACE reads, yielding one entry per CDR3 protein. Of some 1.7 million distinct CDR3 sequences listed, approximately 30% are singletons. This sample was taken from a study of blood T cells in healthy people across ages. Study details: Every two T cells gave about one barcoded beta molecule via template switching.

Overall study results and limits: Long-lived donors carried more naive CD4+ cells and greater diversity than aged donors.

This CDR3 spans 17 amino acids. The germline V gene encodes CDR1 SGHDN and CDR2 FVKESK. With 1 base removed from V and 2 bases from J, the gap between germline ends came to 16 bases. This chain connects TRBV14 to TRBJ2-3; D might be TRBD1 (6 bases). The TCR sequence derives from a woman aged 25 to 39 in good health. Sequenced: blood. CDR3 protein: CASSQGRRDTYTDTQYF. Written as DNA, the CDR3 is TGTGCCAGCAGCCAAGGCCGCCGGGACACTTACACAGATACGCAGTATTTT.